This TCR beta chain was retrieved from a study of OX40 agonist ivuxolimab in advanced cancers. This CDR3 is built from 14 residues. Germline loops: CDR1 SGHDT, CDR2 YYEEEE. Trimming took off 7 bases at V and 5 bases at J, with 13 bases between the two ends. Measured with immunoSEQ multiplex PCR; TCRdb has only the in-frame clones, and not every one. The data show about 32,000 clones, around three quarters seen once. This clone was detected a few times. The source of this sequence is an adult with an advanced solid tumor such as melanoma, head and neck, liver or kidney cancer. V is TRBV5-6 and J is TRBJ1-6, with a possible D match to TRBD1 (6 bases). Material: CD4+ or CD8+ T cells sorted from blood, obtained in a trial of the OX40 agonist ivuxolimab. CDR3: CASRTGYNNSPLHF. The CDR3 DNA follows: TGTGCCAGCCGCACAGGGTACAATAATTCACCCCTCCACTTT.